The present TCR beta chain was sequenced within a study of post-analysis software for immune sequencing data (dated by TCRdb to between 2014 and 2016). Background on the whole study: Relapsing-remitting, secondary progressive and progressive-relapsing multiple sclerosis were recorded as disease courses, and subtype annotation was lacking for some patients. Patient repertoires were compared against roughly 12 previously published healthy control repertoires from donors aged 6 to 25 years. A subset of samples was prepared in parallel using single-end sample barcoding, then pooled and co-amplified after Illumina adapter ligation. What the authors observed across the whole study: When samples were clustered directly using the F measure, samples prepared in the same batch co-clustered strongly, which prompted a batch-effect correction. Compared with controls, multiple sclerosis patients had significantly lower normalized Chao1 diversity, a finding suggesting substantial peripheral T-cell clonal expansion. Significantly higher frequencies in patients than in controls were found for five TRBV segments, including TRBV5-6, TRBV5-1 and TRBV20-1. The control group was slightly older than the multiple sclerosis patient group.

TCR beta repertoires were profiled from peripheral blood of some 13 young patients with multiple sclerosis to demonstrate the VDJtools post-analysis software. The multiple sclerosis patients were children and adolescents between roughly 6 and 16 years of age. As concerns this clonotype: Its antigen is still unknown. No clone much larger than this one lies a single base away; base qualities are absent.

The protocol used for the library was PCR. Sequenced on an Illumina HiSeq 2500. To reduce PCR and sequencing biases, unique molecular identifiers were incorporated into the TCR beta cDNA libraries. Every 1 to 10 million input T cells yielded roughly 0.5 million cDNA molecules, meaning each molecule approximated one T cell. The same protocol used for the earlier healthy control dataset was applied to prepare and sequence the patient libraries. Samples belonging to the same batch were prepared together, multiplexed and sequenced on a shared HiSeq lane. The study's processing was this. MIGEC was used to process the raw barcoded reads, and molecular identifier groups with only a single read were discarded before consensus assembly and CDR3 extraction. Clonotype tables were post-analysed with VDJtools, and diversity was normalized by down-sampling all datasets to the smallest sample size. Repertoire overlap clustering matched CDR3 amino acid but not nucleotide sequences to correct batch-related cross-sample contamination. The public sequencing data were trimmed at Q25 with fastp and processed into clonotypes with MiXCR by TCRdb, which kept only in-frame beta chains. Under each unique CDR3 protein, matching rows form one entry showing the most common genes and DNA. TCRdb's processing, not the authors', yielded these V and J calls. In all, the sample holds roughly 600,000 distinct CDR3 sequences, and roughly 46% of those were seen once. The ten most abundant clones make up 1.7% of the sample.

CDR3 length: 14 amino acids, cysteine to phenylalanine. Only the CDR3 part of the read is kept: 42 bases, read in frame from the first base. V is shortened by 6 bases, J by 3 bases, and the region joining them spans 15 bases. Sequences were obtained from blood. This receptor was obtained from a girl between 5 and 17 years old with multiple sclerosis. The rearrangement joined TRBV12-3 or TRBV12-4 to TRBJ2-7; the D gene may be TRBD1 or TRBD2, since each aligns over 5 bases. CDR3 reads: CASSEPGPVYEQYF. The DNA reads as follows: TGTGCCAGCAGCGAACCGGGACCGGTCTACGAGCAGTACTTC.